This TCR beta chain was sequenced during a study of T-cell reconstitution after alpha-beta-depleted transplantation in children. Study outcomes and limitations: The authors attributed T-cell counts and diversity one year after transplant mostly to newly produced T cells.

This clonotype was seen a few times. The antigen remains unidentified. Per germline, CDR1 SGHKS and CDR2 YYEKEE (reference sequence). CDR3 length: 15 residues. V was cut by 2 bases and J by 6 bases, with 17 bases left in between. Preparation of the TCRbeta library involved a method that used unique molecular identifiers. TCRdb re-analysed the PCR reads in MiXCR, keeping a single row per CDR3 protein. The sample contains about 980,000 distinct CDR3 sequences, about 29% of which appear only once. This specimen consisted of PBMCs, mostly from graft donor cells, obtained 360 days after TCRalphabeta/CD19-depleted stem cell transplant. The TCR sequence derives from a boy younger than two who had a stem cell transplant for SCID, so the T cells may come from the graft donor. The V and J genes are TRBV5-5 and TRBJ1-2; D perhaps matches TRBD1 (5 bases). CDR3 bases: TGTGCCAGCAGCTTTTATCCGTCGCAGGGACATGGCTACACCTTC. Amino acids: CASSFYPSQGHGYTF.